These 14 T cell receptor beta chains were sequenced from one sample in a study of cytomegalovirus exposure and HLA in healthy donors. A multiplex PCR was run with 60 Vbeta primers and 13 Jbeta primers. Only in-frame clones appear in the TCRdb table, and some are missing; sequencing was by immunoSEQ multiplex PCR. The repertoire includes some 160,000 clones, 65% to 80% of them detected once, and roughly 1.8% sits in the top ten. The material sequenced was PBMCs. The receptors were sampled from a woman aged 40-49 years in good health and CMV-seronegative.

The chain recombines TRBV30 with TRBJ1-4, with TRBD1 identical over 8 bases. Germline loops: CDR1 GTSNPN, CDR2 SVGIG (reference sequence). CDR3 length: 14 residues. The V and J ends lost 3 bases and 4 bases, in that order; junction bases with no gene match: 4. This CDR3 reads CAWSTGGYNEKLFF. The CDR3 bases are TGTGCCTGGAGCACAGGGGGATATAATGAAAAACTGTTTTTT.

Only one count was recorded for this clone. The chain recombines TRBV10-3 with TRBJ2-1, with 14 bases aligning to TRBD2. Germline CDR1 and CDR2: ENHRY and SYGVKD. V dropped 6 bases and J dropped 6; count of bases not matched to a gene: 4. The CDR3 contains 15 residues. The CDR3: CAISLTSGGANEQFF. The CDR3 nucleotides read TGTGCCATCAGCCTGACTAGCGGGGGGGCCAATGAGCAGTTCTTC.

The chain is built from TRBV5-1 and TRBJ2-7; 12 bases are a match to TRBD2. CDR1 SGHRS and CDR2 YFSETQ come from the germline V gene. The CDR3 is made up of 18 amino acids. V lost 4 bases, J lost 2 bases, and 13 bases stayed unmatched. This CDR3 reads CASSLTDTSGRRTYEQYF. CDR3 nucleotide sequence: TGCGCCAGCAGCCTCACGGACACTAGCGGGAGGAGGACCTACGAGCAGTACTTC.

This clone has a handful of counts. This chain's CDR3 is CASRRDWNTEAFF. CDR3 nucleotide sequence: TGTGCCAGCAGGAGGGACTGGAACACTGAAGCTTTCTTT. V gene TRBV2 combines with J gene TRBJ1-1; D perhaps matches TRBD1 (5 bases). V was cut by 6 bases and J by 1 base, with 9 bases left in between. From germline, CDR1 is SNHLY and CDR2 FYNNEI. The CDR3 extends over 13 amino acids.

The chain is built from TRBV15 and TRBJ2-7; a weak D match, TRBD1 (5 bases). The length of the CDR3 is 14 residues. The germline CDR1 and CDR2 sequences are LNHNV and YYDKDF (reference sequence). Trimming took off 0 bases at V and 6 bases at J, with 12 bases between the two ends. The CDR3 loop is CATSRDRVVSEQYF. The CDR3 DNA is TGTGCCACCAGCAGAGACAGGGTCGTGAGCGAGCAGTACTTC.

This chain links TRBV7-2 with TRBJ1-2; possibly TRBD1 for D (6 bases). This CDR3 has 16 residues. CDR1 and CDR2 from the germline V gene are SGHTA and FQGNSA. The germline V and J ends were trimmed by 5 bases and 7 bases, with 23 bases remaining between them. The CDR3 nucleotides read TGTGCCAGCAGCCCCGGAGGGGGGGACCAGACTCGTGGCTACACCTTC. As protein: CASSPGGGDQTRGYTF.

The CDR3 region has the DNA TGTGCCAGCTCAAGGACTTCCCCTGAAGCTTTCTTT. Encoded protein: CASSRTSPEAFF. This chain connects TRBV18 to TRBJ1-1, with no clear D. V was shortened by 5 bases and J by 6 bases, with 10 bases between the two germline ends. The CDR3 runs 12 residues. The germline gives CDR1 KGHSH, CDR2 LQKENI.

The chain couples TRBV18 to TRBJ2-5, with TRBD2 identical over 8 bases. The CDR3 extends over 15 amino acids. The V gene's germline CDR1 is KGHSH and CDR2 LQKENI. The ends lost 8 bases at V and 2 bases at J; junction bases unmatched: 10. The CDR3 nucleotides are TGTGCCAGCCATGTTGGAGCGGGGGTTCAAGAGACCCAGTACTTC. It yields the protein CASHVGAGVQETQYF.

The V call is TRBV28, the J call TRBJ2-5, with D perhaps TRBD2 (6 bases). Germline CDR1 and CDR2: MDHEN and SYDVKM. V lost 8 bases and J 1 base, leaving 20 bases between the germline ends. The CDR3 loop spans 16 amino acids. CDR3 in DNA: TGTGCCAGCCGGGGGAGGCGCCCCCCACTCCAAGAGACCCAGTACTTC. Its translation is CASRGRRPPLQETQYF.

The J gene is TRBJ2-5, the V gene TRBV28, with a tentative D call TRBD1 (6 bases). With 3 bases removed from V and 14 bases from J, the gap between germline ends came to 19 bases. The CDR3 length is 13 residues. Per the germline V gene, CDR1 is MDHEN and CDR2 is SYDVKM. The CDR3 sequence: CASSFSVGAPSYF. For the CDR3, the DNA is TGTGCCAGCAGTTTTAGTGTGGGGGCTCCGAGCTACTTC.

The V and J genes are TRBV30 and TRBJ1-5, with 7 bases aligning to TRBD1. Germline lookup yields CDR1 GTSNPN and CDR2 SVGIG (reference sequence). The length of the CDR3 is 16 residues. Trimming removed 2 bases from V and 4 bases from J; junction bases left unmatched: 11. CDR3 sequence: CAWSQGQGGWNQPQHF. The DNA for the CDR3 is TGTGCCTGGAGTCAAGGTCAGGGGGGTTGGAATCAGCCCCAGCATTTT.

The gene calls are TRBV11-3 and TRBJ2-2; 14 positions match TRBD2. With 1 base clipped from V and 4 bases from J, the junction kept 11 bases outside the gene matches. The CDR3 is made up of 20 amino acids. Germline values: CDR1 SGHNT, CDR2 YENEEA. For the CDR3, the DNA is TGTGCCAGCAGCTTAGGGAGCGGGACTAGCGGGAGAGGTGGCACCGGGGAGCTGTTTTTT. It is translated as CASSLGSGTSGRGGTGELFF.

The chain links TRBV9 to TRBJ1-4, with 12 bases aligning to TRBD1. J lost 11 bases, V lost 0 bases, and 5 bases had no gene match. CDR1 and CDR2 from the germline V gene are SGDLS and YYNGEE. This CDR3 has 15 amino acids. CDR3 nucleotide sequence: TGTGCCAGCAGCGTAGAGGGACAGGGGGCGGTCAAACTGTTTTTT. Its translation: CASSVEGQGAVKLFF.

The gene calls are TRBV21-1 and TRBJ2-5; the DNA was not compared with TRBD2, the D call given in the table. TRBV21-1 counts as a pseudogene. This CDR3 region has 14 residues. The chain's CDR3 is CASSKGWGGETQYF. CDR3 DNA: TGTGCCAGCAGCAAGGGTTGGGGAGGAGAGACCCAGTACTTC.